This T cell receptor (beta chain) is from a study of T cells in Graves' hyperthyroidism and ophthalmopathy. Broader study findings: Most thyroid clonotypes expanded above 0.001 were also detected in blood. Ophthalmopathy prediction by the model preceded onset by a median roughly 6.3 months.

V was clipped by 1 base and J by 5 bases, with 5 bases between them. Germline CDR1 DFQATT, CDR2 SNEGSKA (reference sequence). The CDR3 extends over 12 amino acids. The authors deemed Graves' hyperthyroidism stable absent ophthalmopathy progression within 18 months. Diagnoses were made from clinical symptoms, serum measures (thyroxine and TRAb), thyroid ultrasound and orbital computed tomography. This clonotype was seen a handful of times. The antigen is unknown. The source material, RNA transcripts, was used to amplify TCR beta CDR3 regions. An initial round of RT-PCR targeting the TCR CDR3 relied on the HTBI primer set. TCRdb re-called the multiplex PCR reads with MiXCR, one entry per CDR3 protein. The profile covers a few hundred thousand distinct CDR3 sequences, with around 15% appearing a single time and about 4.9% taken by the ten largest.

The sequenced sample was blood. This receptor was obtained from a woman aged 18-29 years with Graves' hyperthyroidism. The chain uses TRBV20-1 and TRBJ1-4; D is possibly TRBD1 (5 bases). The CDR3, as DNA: TGCAGTGCTAGAGGGGGGAATGAAAAACTGTTTTTT. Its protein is CSARGGNEKLFF.